The 26 T cell receptor beta chains presented below share a single source sample, sequenced in a study of blood T cell repertoires in COVID-19. The method was immunoSEQ multiplex PCR; TCRdb's version includes in-frame clones alone and lacks a portion of them. In the table there are about 110,000 clones, 88% of which are singletons. Material for sequencing was peripheral blood. These TCRs come from a woman in her fifties or sixties with acute or convalescent COVID-19.

The J gene is TRBJ1-1, the V gene TRBV6-5; D not certain. Trimming took off 2 bases at V and 1 base at J, with 8 bases between the two ends. The CDR3 spans 14 residues. Germline-derived CDR1 and CDR2 are MNHEY and SVGAGI. This chain's CDR3 is CASSYRGKNTEAFF. Here the CDR3 DNA reads TGTGCCAGCAGTTACAGAGGGAAGAACACTGAAGCTTTCTTT.

The J gene is TRBJ1-4, the V gene TRBV30; D is ambiguous. Per germline, CDR1 GTSNPN and CDR2 SVGIG (reference sequence). The CDR3 totals 15 residues. V was shortened by 0 bases and J by 4 bases, with 12 bases between the two germline ends. The CDR3 nucleotides are TGTGCCTGGAGTGTAGGTCTTAGCAGTAATGAAAAACTGTTTTTT. This encodes CAWSVGLSSNEKLFF.

The chain carries TRBV28 and TRBJ1-6; D ambiguous. Deletions cut 3 bases from V and 3 bases from J, with 12 bases between. The CDR3 is made up of 16 amino acids. CDR1 is MDHEN and CDR2 is SYDVKM in the germline V gene. The CDR3 loop reads CASSFFGPGYNSPLHF. The CDR3, as DNA: TGTGCCAGCAGTTTTTTTGGTCCGGGCTATAATTCACCCCTCCACTTT.

This chain uses TRBV2 with TRBJ1-1, with 7 bases identical to TRBD1. Germline-derived CDR1 and CDR2 are SNHLY and FYNNEI. The junction had 14 bases not matched to a gene; V was cut back by 6 bases and J by 7 bases. CDR3 length: 15 residues. The CDR3: CASRVQGSANVEAFF. Written as DNA, the CDR3 is TGTGCCAGCAGAGTACAGGGGTCGGCGAATGTTGAAGCTTTCTTT.

This clone was counted once. V is TRBV7-9 and J is TRBJ2-2, with no clear D. V was trimmed by 3 bases and J by 6 bases, leaving 14 bases between them. This CDR3 has 15 amino acids. Looked up from germline, CDR1 is SEHNR and CDR2 is FQNEAQ (reference sequence). The CDR3 sequence is CASSLTAVGAGELFF. CDR3 in DNA: TGTGCCAGCAGCTTGACGGCTGTGGGCGCCGGGGAGCTGTTTTTT.

This rearrangement joins TRBV19 to TRBJ2-5; D may be TRBD2 (5 bases). Trimming took 4 bases from V and 5 from J, leaving 14 bases between them. Per the germline V gene, CDR1 is LNHDA and CDR2 is SQIVND (reference sequence). The CDR3 runs 14 residues. The CDR3 spells CASSKSTRGETQYF. CDR3 sequence (DNA): TGTGCCAGTAGTAAATCAACGCGAGGGGAGACCCAGTACTTC.

This clone appeared a single time. The rearrangement uses TRBV9 and TRBJ2-1; 8 nucleotides match TRBD2. Losses at the gene ends were 0 bases for V and 4 bases for J; bases not matched to a gene: 0. The CDR3 totals 14 residues. CDR1 is SGDLS, CDR2 YYNGEE, per germline. The CDR3 region has the DNA TGTGCCAGCAGCGTAGCTAGCGGGTACAATGAGCAGTTCTTC. Its protein is CASSVASGYNEQFF.

This clone was observed a few times. V gene TRBV6-5 combines with J gene TRBJ2-1; D gene unclear. V was shortened by 4 bases and J by 5 bases, with 3 bases between the two germline ends. The CDR3 consists of 11 residues. CDR1 and CDR2 from the germline V gene are MNHEY and SVGAGI. In DNA, the CDR3 is TGTGCCAGCAGTTCCAACAATGAGCAGTTCTTC. Translated: CASSSNNEQFF.

The chain carries TRBV5-8 and TRBJ1-3; unclear D gene. This CDR3 contains 15 residues. V was trimmed by 4 bases and J by 3 bases, leaving 14 bases between them. Germline V lookup: CDR1 SGHTS, CDR2 YDEGEE. The CDR3 coding sequence is TGTGCCAGCAGCCCACGAGGTCGCGGTGGAAACACCATATATTTT. Translation gives CASSPRGRGGNTIYF.

This sequence joins TRBV12-3 or TRBV12-4 and TRBJ1-1; D not resolved. The CDR3 runs to 13 residues. V was trimmed by 3 bases and J by 8 bases, leaving 13 bases between them. This CDR3 reads CASSLKGRVEAFF. DNA of the CDR3: TGTGCCAGCAGTTTGAAAGGGAGGGTGGAAGCTTTCTTT.

The J gene is TRBJ2-3, the V gene TRBV23-1; D is possibly TRBD2 (5 bases). TRBV23-1 is marked as an open reading frame, function uncertain. V lost 2 bases and J 5 bases, leaving 14 bases between the germline ends. This CDR3 comprises 15 residues. The CDR3 protein is CASSQPRDLGDTQYF. CDR3 in DNA: TGCGCCAGCAGTCAACCACGGGATTTAGGAGATACGCAGTATTTT.

The rearrangement links TRBV2 to TRBJ2-1; 10 nucleotides agree with TRBD2. V lost 7 bases to trimming and J lost 7 bases; unmatched junction nucleotides: 7. CDR3 length equals 14 residues. Per germline, CDR1 SNHLY and CDR2 FYNNEI. CDR3 coding DNA: TGTGCCAGCAATTGGCTAGCGGGAGATAATGAGCAGTTCTTC. Translating gives CASNWLAGDNEQFF.

The CDR3 DNA reads as TGTGCCACCAGCAGAGCCCCCCCCGGTTACTCCTACAATGAGCAGTTCTTC. It codes for CATSRAPPGYSYNEQFF. The chain uses TRBV15 and TRBJ2-1; D remains ambiguous. V was pared by 1 base and J by 0 bases, with 13 bases between. This CDR3 comprises 17 residues. Germline values: CDR1 LNHNV, CDR2 YYDKDF (reference sequence).

CDR3 amino acids: CASRGEGERSEAFF. DNA for the CDR3: TGTGCCAGCAGGGGGGAGGGCGAGAGGTCTGAAGCTTTCTTT. The rearrangement joins TRBV6-4 to TRBJ1-1; the D gene is possibly TRBD1 (5 bases). Germline V gives CDR1 MRHNA, CDR2 SNTAGT. Trimming pared 6 bases from V and 6 bases from J, leaving 17 bases between. This CDR3 is 14 amino acids long.

The rearrangement links TRBV7-9 to TRBJ2-1; 13 bases fit TRBD2. Trimming at V came to 5 bases and at J to 8 bases, leaving 9 bases not matched to a gene. CDR1 SEHNR and CDR2 FQNEAQ come from the germline V gene (reference sequence). The CDR3 length is 16 residues. This chain's CDR3 is CASSLAGLAGVHEQFF. CDR3 DNA sequence: TGTGCCAGCAGCCTCGCCGGACTAGCGGGAGTGCATGAGCAGTTCTTC. The variable domain in full, with the rest retrieved from reference TRBV7-9 and TRBJ2-1, is DTGVSQNPRHKITKRGQNVTFRCDPISEHNRLYWYRQTLGQGPEFLTYFQNEAQLEKSRLLSDRFSAERPKGSFSTLEIQRTEQGDSAMYLCASSLAGLAGVHEQFFGPGTRLTVL.

This chain uses TRBV5-6 with TRBJ1-3; D is uncertain. Trimming removed 2 bases at V and 0 bases at J, with 15 bases between. Germline-derived CDR1 and CDR2 are SGHDT and YYEEEE. This CDR3 region has 17 residues. The CDR3 loop reads CASSFYGSKGSGNTIYF. The CDR3 DNA is TGTGCCAGCAGCTTTTACGGGTCCAAAGGCTCTGGAAACACCATATATTTT.

The chain uses TRBV6-5 and TRBJ2-5, with TRBD1 identical over 7 bases. The CDR3 contains 15 residues. J was trimmed by 1 base and V by 5 bases; bases with no gene match: 7. Germline V lookup: CDR1 MNHEY, CDR2 SVGAGI. The CDR3 sequence: CASSMTGTTQETQYF. CDR3 nucleotides: TGTGCCAGCAGTATGACAGGGACCACCCAAGAGACCCAGTACTTC.

The chain joins TRBV18 to TRBJ2-1; 9 nucleotides line up with TRBD1. Germline CDR1 reads KGHSH; CDR2 reads LQKENI. The J segment lost 9 bases and the V segment lost 3 bases, leaving 18 bases of the junction unmatched. The CDR3 is 18 amino acids. The DNA for the CDR3 is TGTGCCAGCTCACCGATCTATACAGGGGGCGGTCTGCAAAGTGAGCAGTTCTTC. Translated, it gives CASSPIYTGGGLQSEQFF.

The CDR3 bases are TGCGCCAGCAGAGACAGGGTGGGGACTGAAGCTTTCTTT. It is translated as CASRDRVGTEAFF. The chain uses TRBV10-2 and TRBJ1-1; 7 bases match TRBD1. The length of the CDR3 is 13 residues. Germline assignment: CDR1 WSHSY and CDR2 SAAADI. The trim removed 6 bases at V and 5 bases at J, leaving 6 bases unmatched.

J is TRBJ2-3 and V is TRBV5-1; 8 bases map to TRBD1. Germline V gene lookup returns CDR1 SGHRS and CDR2 YFSETQ. The length of the CDR3 is 14 residues. The ends lost 6 bases at V and 1 base at J; junction bases unmatched: 4. This CDR3 is CASTPGQGTDTQYF. The DNA for the CDR3 is TGCGCCAGCACCCCGGGACAGGGCACAGATACGCAGTATTTT.

V usage is TRBV18 and J usage is TRBJ1-4; the D is unclear. The CDR3 covers 15 residues. CDR1 KGHSH and CDR2 LQKENI come from the germline V gene. V was clipped by 3 bases and J by 0 bases, with 8 bases between them. In DNA form, the CDR3 reads TGTGCCAGCTCACCGTCGGCGGCAACTAATGAAAAACTGTTTTTT. Amino acid sequence: CASSPSAATNEKLFF.

V gene TRBV18 combines with J gene TRBJ1-6; possibly TRBD1 for D (5 bases). The CDR3 runs to 16 residues. The germline CDR1 and CDR2 sequences are KGHSH and LQKENI. Trimming pared 3 bases from V and 7 bases from J, leaving 16 bases between. The CDR3 spells CASSPGLRQLNSPLHF. The CDR3 bases are TGTGCCAGCTCACCGGGCCTGAGACAGCTCAATTCACCCCTCCACTTT.

The chain employs TRBV15 and TRBJ1-4; the D is unclear. The germline CDR1 and CDR2 sequences are LNHNV and YYDKDF (reference sequence). CDR3 length: 14 amino acids. V dropped 0 bases and J dropped 1 base, with 3 bases sitting between them. In DNA form, the CDR3 reads TGTGCCACCAGCAGAGATAAAACTAATGAAAAACTGTTTTTT. This translates into CATSRDKTNEKLFF.

The chain joins TRBV5-1 to TRBJ2-7; maybe TRBD2 (5 bases). Trimming cost V 1 base and J 0 bases, with 5 bases left between them. Germline V gene lookup returns CDR1 SGHRS and CDR2 YFSETQ. This CDR3 has 13 residues. CDR3 loop: CASSLTSSYEQYF. The CDR3 nucleotides read TGCGCCAGCAGCTTGACTAGCTCCTACGAGCAGTACTTC.

The chain carries TRBV7-9 and TRBJ1-3, with D unresolved. This CDR3 has 15 residues. Trimming took off 4 bases at V and 0 bases at J, with 10 bases between the two ends. The germline CDR1 and CDR2 sequences are SEHNR and FQNEAQ (reference sequence). CDR3: CASSSSRSSGNTIYF. The CDR3 DNA reads TGTGCCAGCAGCTCATCGAGAAGCTCTGGAAACACCATATATTTT.

V gene TRBV27 combines with J gene TRBJ1-6; no firm D call. The length of the CDR3 is 13 residues. V was trimmed by 8 bases and J by 8 bases, leaving 13 bases between them. Germline assignment: CDR1 MNHEY and CDR2 SMNVEV (reference sequence). The CDR3 coding sequence is TGTGCCAGCGCCCGGAGGGAGGATTCACCCCTCCACTTT. It translates to CASARREDSPLHF.